The TCR beta chain described here comes from a study of shared clonotypes between healthy human individuals. Overall study context: The plates for each donor numbered three CD4 naive, three CD4 memory, two CD8 naive and one CD8 memory.

Study-wide results and caveats: The small donor group covered limited genetic and exposure diversity.

Measured with immunoSEQ multiplex PCR; TCRdb has only the in-frame clones, and not every one. In the table there are roughly 1 million clones, around three quarters of which are singletons. V was shortened by 3 bases and J by 3 bases, with 11 bases between the two germline ends. Germline CDR1 and CDR2: SEHNR and FQNEAQ (reference sequence). This CDR3 has 15 amino acids. With regard to this clone: As yet, its antigen is unknown.

The material sequenced was memory CD4+ T cells from PBMCs. Subset defined: CD45RA-negative fraction. The rearrangement uses TRBV7-9 and TRBJ2-2, with a weak D call TRBD1 (5 bases). The sequence was collected from a young man in good health. Some clones in this sample may be carry-over from other donors' samples. The CDR3 DNA sequence: TGTGCCAGCAGCTTCATAACAGGATACACCGGGGAGCTGTTTTTT. Amino acid sequence: CASSFITGYTGELFF.